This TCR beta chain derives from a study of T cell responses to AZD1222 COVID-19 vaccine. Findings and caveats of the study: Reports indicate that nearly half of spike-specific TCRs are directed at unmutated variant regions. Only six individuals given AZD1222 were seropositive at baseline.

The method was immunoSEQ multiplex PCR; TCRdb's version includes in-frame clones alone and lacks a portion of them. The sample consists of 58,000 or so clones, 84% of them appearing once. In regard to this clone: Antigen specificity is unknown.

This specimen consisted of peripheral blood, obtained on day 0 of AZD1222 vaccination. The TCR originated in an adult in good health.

CDR3 coding DNA: TGTGCCAGCAGCCCTTGGGCGGGTTCCAGGGTGAGAGAGACCCAGTACTTC. This translates into CASSPWAGSRVRETQYF. The chain has TRBV7-9 and TRBJ2-5, with D possibly called TRBD1 or TRBD2 (5 bases each). Trimming stripped 5 bases from V and 4 bases from J, with 23 bases between. The CDR3 runs to 17 residues. Per germline, CDR1 SEHNR and CDR2 FQNEAQ (reference sequence).